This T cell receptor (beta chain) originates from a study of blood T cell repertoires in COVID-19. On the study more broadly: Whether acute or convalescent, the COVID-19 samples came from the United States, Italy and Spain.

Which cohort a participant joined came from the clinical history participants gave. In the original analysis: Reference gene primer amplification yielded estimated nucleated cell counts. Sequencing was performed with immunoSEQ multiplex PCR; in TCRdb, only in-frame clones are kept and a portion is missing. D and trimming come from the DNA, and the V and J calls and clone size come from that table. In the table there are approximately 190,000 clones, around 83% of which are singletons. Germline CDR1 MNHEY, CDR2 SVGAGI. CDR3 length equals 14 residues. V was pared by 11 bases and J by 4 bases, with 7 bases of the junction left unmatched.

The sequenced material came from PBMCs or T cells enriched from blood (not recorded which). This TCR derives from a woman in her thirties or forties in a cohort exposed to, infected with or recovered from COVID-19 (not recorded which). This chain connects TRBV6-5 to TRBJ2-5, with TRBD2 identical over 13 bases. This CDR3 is CAAGLAGARETQYF. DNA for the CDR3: TGTGCCGCAGGACTAGCGGGGGCTAGAGAGACCCAGTACTTC.